A single sample gave rise to the 22 T cell receptor beta chains below, sequenced in a study of human T cells and chemical hapten exposure. Noted time point: patch test 3, about 24 weeks after DPC sensitization. Treatment indicated: therapeutic diphenylcyclopropenone sensitization with weekly scalp DPC. TCRdb re-analysed the RACE reads in MiXCR, keeping a single row per CDR3 protein. The sample records 50,000 to 60,000 distinct CDR3 sequences, roughly 12% being singletons. The material sequenced was whole blood, taken in connection with sensitization to the hapten diphenylcyclopropenone (DPC). The receptors were sampled from a man aged 30 to 45 with alopecia areata. Some clones in this sample may be carry-over from other donors' samples.

This clonotype was counted ten times or more. The V gene is TRBV29-1, the J gene TRBJ2-7; no definite D call. Between the trimmed V and J ends, which lost 6 bases and 5 bases, there was a span of 20 bases. The CDR3 loop spans 14 amino acids. Per germline, CDR1 SQVTM and CDR2 ANQGSEA. In DNA, the CDR3 is TGCAGCGTCGCAACAAGTGTGGGCCTCGACGAGCAGTACTTC. It is translated as CSVATSVGLDEQYF.

There are a few counts of this clonotype. V gene TRBV2 combines with J gene TRBJ1-6; 9 bases line up with TRBD1. The ends lost 5 bases at V and 10 bases at J; junction bases unmatched: 9. From germline, CDR1 is SNHLY and CDR2 FYNNEI. CDR3 length: 15 residues. CDR3: CASSIRDRVGSPLHF. The CDR3 nucleotides are TGTGCCAGCAGTATTCGGGACAGGGTGGGATCACCCCTCCACTTT.

The table lists this clonotype with many counts. The rearrangement uses TRBV6-2 or TRBV6-3 and TRBJ2-7; D may correspond to TRBD1 or TRBD2 (5 bases each). Trimming shortened V by 0 bases and J by 6 bases, and 15 bases separated the two germline ends. Germline V gene data show CDR1 as MNHEY and CDR2 as SVGEGT. The CDR3 runs 15 residues. The CDR3 DNA sequence: TGTGCCAGCAGTTACTCGGCATCGAGGGGCACCGAGCAGTACTTC. Protein product: CASSYSASRGTEQYF.

In this sample, this clonotype turned up many times. The V call is TRBV18, the J call TRBJ1-2; no definite D call. The CDR3 covers 12 residues. The ends were cut back, 2 bases at V and 0 bases at J, with 1 base in the middle. Germline loops: CDR1 KGHSH, CDR2 LQKENI. CDR3 coding DNA: TGTGCCAGCTCACCAGCTAACTATGGCTACACCTTC. Amino acids: CASSPANYGYTF.

CDR3: CASSLDSYSYEQYF. CDR3 sequence (DNA): TGCGCCAGCAGCTTGGATTCTTACTCCTACGAGCAGTACTTC. The chain recombines TRBV5-1 with TRBJ2-7; D ambiguous. This CDR3 has 14 residues. CDR1 and CDR2 (germline): SGHRS, YFSETQ. V was cut by 0 bases and J by 0 bases, with 7 bases left in between.

In its sample, this clonotype was seen many times. The chain joins TRBV2 to TRBJ2-7; the D is unclear. This CDR3 spans 11 amino acids. Trimming left V 6 bases short and J 2 bases short, with 5 bases between. Per the germline V gene, CDR1 is SNHLY and CDR2 is FYNNEI. The CDR3 region has the DNA TGTGCCAGCAGGTTAACCTACGAGCAGTACTTC. It specifies CASRLTYEQYF.

At least ten counts were recorded for this clonotype. V and J are TRBV15 and TRBJ2-3; D remains unclear. The CDR3 runs 13 residues. CDR1 and CDR2 from the germline V gene are LNHNV and YYDKDF (reference sequence). Trimming removed 0 bases from V and 4 bases from J, with 5 bases in between. DNA for the CDR3: TGTGCCACCAGCAGAGACCCCCCAGATACGCAGTATTTT. It codes for CATSRDPPDTQYF.

This clonotype was detected ten times or more. The chain combines TRBV9 with TRBJ1-3, with D uncertain. In germline, CDR1 is SGDLS, CDR2 YYNGEE. The CDR3 contains 16 residues. Between the trimmed V and J ends, which lost 4 bases and 0 bases, there was a span of 14 bases. The CDR3 region is CASSPYHAYSGNTIYF. The CDR3, as DNA: TGTGCCAGCAGCCCATACCATGCCTACTCTGGAAACACCATATATTTT.

This clonotype has a count of ten or more. V is TRBV12-3 or TRBV12-4 and J is TRBJ2-1, with 10 bases that match TRBD2. Trimming at V came to 3 bases and at J to 9 bases, leaving 8 bases not matched to a gene. This CDR3 has 15 residues. The CDR3 bases are TGTGCCAGCAGTTTCAACCCTAGCGGGGGCTCTGAGCAGTTCTTC. Translating gives CASSFNPSGGSEQFF.

This clonotype has ten or more counts. The gene calls are TRBV11-2 and TRBJ2-1; D is uncertain. The V gene lost 1 base and the J gene lost 6 bases, with 7 bases spanning the gap. This CDR3 region has 13 residues. CDR1 and CDR2 (germline): SGHAT, FQNNGV. Written as DNA, the CDR3 is TGTGCCAGCAGCTTAGGCGTAGTCAATGAGCAGTTCTTC. Its protein is CASSLGVVNEQFF.

This clonotype was recorded many times. This chain joins TRBV29-1 and TRBJ2-7, with 7 positions matching TRBD1. The CDR3 is 13 residues long. Germline CDR1 is SQVTM and CDR2 is ANQGSEA. Trimming removed 4 bases from V and 6 bases from J; junction bases left unmatched: 9. The chain's CDR3 is CSVARGNGGEQYF. In nucleotides, the CDR3 is TGCAGCGTTGCCAGGGGGAATGGTGGCGAGCAGTACTTC.

The chain employs TRBV15 and TRBJ1-1; 12 bases are shared with TRBD1. Germline-derived CDR1 and CDR2 are LNHNV and YYDKDF (reference sequence). The CDR3 extends over 17 amino acids. Trimming cost V 6 bases and J 3 bases; bases outside gene matches: 11. In DNA, the CDR3 is TGTGCCACCAGGCGCTTTTTGGGACAGGGGGCGTACACTGAAGCTTTCTTT. Residues: CATRRFLGQGAYTEAFF.

V usage is TRBV11-2 and J usage is TRBJ1-4; D gene ambiguous. Per germline, CDR1 SGHAT and CDR2 FQNNGV. Trimming stripped 1 base from V and 3 bases from J, with 12 bases between. The CDR3 totals 16 residues. The CDR3 DNA is TGTGCCAGCAGCTTAGGGAGTACGGTCGCTAATGAAAAACTGTTTTTT. This sequence encodes CASSLGSTVANEKLFF. The whole variable domain, filled in from reference TRBV11-2 and TRBJ1-4, reads EAGVAQSPRYKIIEKRQSVAFWCNPISGHATLYWYQQILGQGPKLLIQFQNNGVVDDSQLPKDRFSAERLKGVDSTLKIQPAKLEDSAVYLCASSLGSTVANEKLFFGSGTQLSVL.

Only a few counts were recorded for this clonotype. J is TRBJ1-2 and V is TRBV28, with D perhaps matching TRBD1 (5 bases). V lost 6 bases and J 8 bases, leaving 25 bases between the germline ends. CDR1 is MDHEN, CDR2 SYDVKM, per germline. This CDR3 region has 16 residues. Here the CDR3 DNA reads TGTGCCAGCAGGCACCGATACAGGTCCCTTATCGGAGGCTACACCTTC. Translating gives CASRHRYRSLIGGYTF.

The V and J genes are TRBV7-3 and TRBJ2-1, with D unresolved. V was shortened by 5 bases and J by 0 bases, with 11 bases between the two germline ends. The CDR3 contains 15 residues. Germline V gene lookup returns CDR1 SGHTA and CDR2 FQGTGA. CDR3 sequence: CASSPGLSSYNEQFF. CDR3 in DNA: TGTGCCAGCAGCCCCGGGCTCAGCTCCTACAATGAGCAGTTCTTC. The full variable domain, rest sourced from reference TRBV7-3 and TRBJ2-1, is GAGVSQTPSNKVTEKGKYVELRCDPISGHTALYWYRQSLGQGPEFLIYFQGTGAADDSGLPNDRFFAVRPEGSVSTLKIQRTERGDSAVYLCASSPGLSSYNEQFFGPGTRLTVL.

This clonotype has ten or more counts. V and J are TRBV28 and TRBJ2-7; TRBD2 matches at 9 bases. The CDR3 has 16 residues. V dropped 7 bases and J dropped 6; count of bases not matched to a gene: 16. Looked up from germline, CDR1 is MDHEN and CDR2 is SYDVKM. The CDR3, as DNA: TGTGCCAGCACCCTGTACAGCGGGGGGAATTTGGGCGAGCAGTACTTC. It translates to CASTLYSGGNLGEQYF.

About this clonotype itself: A read error is possible here, since a much larger clone lies one base away. The CDR3 sequence: CSVIEGCSYNEQFF. CDR3 nucleotides: TGCAGCGTTATAGAGGGGTGCTCCTACAATGAGCAGTTCTTC. The chain has TRBV29-1 and TRBJ2-1; D may correspond to TRBD1 or TRBD2 (5 bases each). Germline CDR1 SQVTM, CDR2 ANQGSEA. V was shortened by 5 bases and J by 0 bases, with 11 bases between the two germline ends. The CDR3 runs to 14 residues.

The table lists this clonotype with a few counts. This chain links TRBV10-3 with TRBJ1-2; the D is unclear. Germline CDR1 ENHRY, CDR2 SYGVKD. Trimming took 6 bases from V and 0 from J, leaving 20 bases between them. The CDR3 has 17 amino acids. The CDR3 coding sequence is TGTGCCATCAGGGCCGCGGACGGAAGCTTAGCTAACTATGGCTACACCTTC. The encoded protein is CAIRAADGSLANYGYTF.

This clonotype was recorded at least ten times. The chain joins TRBV28 to TRBJ1-4, with TRBD1 as a possible D gene (6 bases). The CDR3 has 14 amino acids. From germline, CDR1 is MDHEN and CDR2 SYDVKM. Trimming took 6 bases from V and 1 from J, leaving 9 bases between them. In DNA, the CDR3 is TGTGCCAGCAGACGGACAGTAACTAATGAAAAACTGTTTTTT. Translated: CASRRTVTNEKLFF.

The genes are TRBV7-7 and TRBJ2-1, with 14 bases lining up with TRBD2. The CDR3 covers 16 residues. With 5 bases clipped from V and 8 bases from J, the junction kept 8 bases outside the gene matches. CDR1 is SSHAT and CDR2 is FNYEAQ in the germline V gene (reference sequence). This CDR3 is CASSPGTSGGYHEQFF. CDR3 DNA sequence: TGTGCCAGCAGCCCCGGGACTAGCGGGGGATACCATGAGCAGTTCTTC.

V usage is TRBV6-1 and J usage is TRBJ2-7, with 7 bases fitting TRBD1. CDR1 and CDR2 from the germline V gene are MNHNS and SASEGT. V lost 1 base to trimming and J lost 7 bases; unmatched junction nucleotides: 7. This CDR3 region has 14 residues. Here the CDR3 reads CASSEGTGVREQYF. DNA for the CDR3: TGTGCCAGCAGTGAAGGGACAGGCGTGAGGGAGCAGTACTTC.

The chain uses TRBV2 and TRBJ2-7, with D perhaps TRBD1 (5 bases). This CDR3 comprises 15 residues. The germline V gene has CDR1 SNHLY and CDR2 FYNNEI. Trimming took 7 bases from V and 3 from J, leaving 19 bases between them. DNA for the CDR3: TGTGCCAGCAATCGCTCGAGACAGAAAAACTACGAGCAGTACTTC. It specifies CASNRSRQKNYEQYF. Based on the CDR3 plus reference TRBV2 and TRBJ2-7, the full variable domain is EPEVTQTPSHQVTQMGQEVILRCVPISNHLYFYWYRQILGQKVEFLVSFYNNEISEKSEIFDDQFSVERPDGSNFTLKIRSTKLEDSAMYFCASNRSRQKNYEQYFGPGTRLTVT.